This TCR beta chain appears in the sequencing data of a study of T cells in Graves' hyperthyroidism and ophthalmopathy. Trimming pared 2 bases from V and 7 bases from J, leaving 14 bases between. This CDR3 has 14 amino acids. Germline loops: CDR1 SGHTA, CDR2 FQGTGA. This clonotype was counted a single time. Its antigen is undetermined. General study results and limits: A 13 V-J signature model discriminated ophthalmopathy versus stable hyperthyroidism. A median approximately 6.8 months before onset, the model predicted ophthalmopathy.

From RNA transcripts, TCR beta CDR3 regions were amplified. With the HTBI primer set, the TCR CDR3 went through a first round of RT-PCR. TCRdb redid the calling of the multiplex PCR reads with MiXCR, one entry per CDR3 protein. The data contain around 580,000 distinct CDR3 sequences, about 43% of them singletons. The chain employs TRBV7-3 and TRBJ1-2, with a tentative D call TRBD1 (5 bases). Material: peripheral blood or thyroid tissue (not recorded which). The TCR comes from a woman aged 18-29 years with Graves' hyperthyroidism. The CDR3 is CASSLWGGSLGYTF. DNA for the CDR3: TGTGCCAGCAGCTTATGGGGGGGGAGTCTTGGCTACACCTTC.